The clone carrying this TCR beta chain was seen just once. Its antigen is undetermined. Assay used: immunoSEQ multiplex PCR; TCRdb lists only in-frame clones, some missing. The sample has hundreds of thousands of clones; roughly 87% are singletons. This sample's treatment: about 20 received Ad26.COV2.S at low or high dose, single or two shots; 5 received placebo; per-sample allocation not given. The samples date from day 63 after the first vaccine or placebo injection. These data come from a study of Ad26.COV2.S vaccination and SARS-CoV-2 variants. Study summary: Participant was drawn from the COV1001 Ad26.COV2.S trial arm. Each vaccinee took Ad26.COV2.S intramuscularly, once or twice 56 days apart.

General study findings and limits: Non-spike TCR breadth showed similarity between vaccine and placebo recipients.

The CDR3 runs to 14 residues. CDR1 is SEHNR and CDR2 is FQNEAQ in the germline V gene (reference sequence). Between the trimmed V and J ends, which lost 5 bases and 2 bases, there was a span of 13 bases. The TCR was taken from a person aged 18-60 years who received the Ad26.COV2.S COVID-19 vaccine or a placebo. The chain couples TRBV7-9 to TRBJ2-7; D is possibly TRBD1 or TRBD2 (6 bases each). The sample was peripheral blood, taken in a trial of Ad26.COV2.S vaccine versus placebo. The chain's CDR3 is CASSEGGPTYEQYF. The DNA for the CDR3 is TGTGCCAGCAGCGAAGGGGGGCCAACCTACGAGCAGTACTTC.